This is a list of T cell receptor beta chains from one sample in a study of regulatory T cells in long-lasting Graves disease. One entry per CDR3 protein, called by TCRdb with MiXCR from the multiplex PCR reads. Of a few hundred thousand distinct CDR3 sequences in the sample, approximately 12% were seen once. These data are also associated with another study on T cells in Graves' hyperthyroidism and ophthalmopathy.

Sequences were derived from peripheral blood mononuclear cells (PBMCs), sampled at new diagnosis, from a patient treated with antithyroid drugs. These receptors were obtained from a man aged 30 to 39 with Graves disease. Each CDR3 is given with its conserved first and last residue. D genes are given only for firm matches. Clone size is shown for a subset of rows, as once, few, many or a class of expanded clone.

>-|TRBJ1-4|-|TRBV5-1
TGCGCCAGCAGCCCGGCTGGGGGCGGGGGTGAAAAACTGTTTTTT
CASSPAGGGGEKLFF
>-|TRBJ2-1|-|TRBV18
TGTGCCAGCTCACCCCGGAGTTCGGACGGACACAATGAGCAGTTCTTC
CASSPRSSDGHNEQFF
>many|TRBJ2-3|TRBD2|TRBV28
TGTGCCAGCAGTTTTCTCGCGGGGGTGGGAGATACGCAGTATTTT
CASSFLAGVGDTQYF
>many|TRBJ2-2|-|TRBV5-1
TGCGCCAGCAGCTTGGACGGACCGAACACCGGGGAGCTGTTTTTT
CASSLDGPNTGELFF
>-|TRBJ1-5|-|TRBV6-1
TGTGCCAGCAGTCGCGTGGGAAATAGCAATCAGCCCCAGCATTTT
CASSRVGNSNQPQHF
>-|TRBJ2-3|-|TRBV20-1
TGCAGTGCTCCGGACAGTTCCCGCACAGATACGCAGTATTTT
CSAPDSSRTDTQYF
>-|TRBJ2-3|-|TRBV25-1
TGTGCCAGCGCCGGCGTAAGCACAGATACGCAGTATTTT
CASAGVSTDTQYF
>few|TRBJ1-6|-|TRBV10-3
TGTGCCATCAAGGGGAGCTCCTATAATTCACCCCTCCACTTT
CAIKGSSYNSPLHF
>-|TRBJ2-7|-|TRBV4-2
TGTGCCAGCAGCCAAGTAAACTCCTACGAGCAGTACTTC
CASSQVNSYEQYF
>many|TRBJ2-7|-|TRBV11-2
TGTGCCAGCAGACGAACCACTAGGCGCGCCGAGCAGTACTTC
CASRRTTRRAEQYF
>many|TRBJ1-1|-|TRBV6-9
TGTGCCAGCAGTTACAGGCGGGGGGCGCGGACTGAAGCTTTCTTT
CASSYRRGARTEAFF
>once|TRBJ1-3|TRBD1|TRBV18
TGTGCCAGCTCCCGTCAGGCGACAGGGGACGATCGAAACACCATATATTTT
CASSRQATGDDRNTIYF
>-|TRBJ1-4|TRBD1|TRBV20-1
TGCAGTGCTAGCCATATCCGGGACAGTAATGAAAAACTGTTTTTT
CSASHIRDSNEKLFF
>-|TRBJ2-2|TRBD2|TRBV11-1
TGCGCCAGCAGCCAACTAGCGGGGCTCGGCACCGGGGAGCTGTTTTTT
CASSQLAGLGTGELFF
>many|TRBJ1-2|-|TRBV6-1
TGTGCCAGCAGGCAGAGGGCCTTCGGGGATGGCTACACCTTC
CASRQRAFGDGYTF
>-|TRBJ1-6|-|TRBV20-1
TGCAGTGCTACCCCGGGGACGGTCAATTCACCCCTCCACTTT
CSATPGTVNSPLHF
>-|TRBJ2-1|TRBD2|TRBV18
TGTGCCAGCTCACCACTCCTAGCGGGACTAGCAGGAGGTGAGCAGTTCTTC
CASSPLLAGLAGGEQFF
>-|TRBJ2-1|TRBD2|TRBV6-2/TRBV6-3
TGTGCCAGCAGTTACTCGAGTCAGGGCGGGAGAGCCCCGTTCTTC
CASSYSSQGGRAPFF
>-|TRBJ2-3|TRBD2|TRBV7-9
TGTGCCAGCAGCAGCGGACTAGCCTATAGCACAGATACGCAGTATTTT
CASSSGLAYSTDTQYF
>many|TRBJ2-1|-|TRBV2
TGTGCCAGCAGGGGGAGGACAGGTGTTTATGAGCAGTTCTTC
CASRGRTGVYEQFF
>many|TRBJ2-1|TRBD1|TRBV12-5
TGTGCTAGTGGTCCACCGGGACAGAGGCATGAGCAGTTCTTC
CASGPPGQRHEQFF
>many|TRBJ2-7|-|TRBV6-5
TGTGCCAGCAGTTACAGAGGTGGAACCTACGAGCAGTACTTC
CASSYRGGTYEQYF
>few|TRBJ2-5|-|TRBV5-1
TGCGCCAGCAGCTCCGGTTTCAGCGCATCGGAGACCCAGTACTTC
CASSSGFSASETQYF
>-|TRBJ1-3|-|TRBV19
TGTGCCACACACAAGGATCCCTCCCTACTCGGAAACACCATATATTTT
CATHKDPSLLGNTIYF
>many|TRBJ2-5|TRBD2|TRBV29-1
TGCAGCGTGGGACTAGCGGTTCAAGAGACCCAGTACTTC
CSVGLAVQETQYF
>-|TRBJ2-1|TRBD2|TRBV27
TGTGCCAGCAGGGACATAGCGGGAGTATACAATGAGCAGTTCTTC
CASRDIAGVYNEQFF
>-|TRBJ2-5|-|TRBV28
TGTGCCAGCAGTCCAAGACGGCCCCAAGAGACCCAGTACTTC
CASSPRRPQETQYF
>many|TRBJ2-3|-|TRBV20-1
TGCAGTGCTAGAGGGCCTTGGGGCGACACAGATACGCAGTATTTT
CSARGPWGDTDTQYF
>few|TRBJ2-7|-|TRBV20-1
TGCAGTGCTAGGGGGGGGCTTCCCTACGAGCAGTACTTC
CSARGGLPYEQYF
>many|TRBJ2-7|TRBD2|TRBV7-9
TGTGCCAGCAGCTTAGAAGGCGGGGGTACCTACGAGCAGTACTTC
CASSLEGGGTYEQYF
>many|TRBJ1-4|-|TRBV20-1
TGCAGTGTAAATCCGGAAAAACTGTTTTTT
CSVNPEKLFF
>many|TRBJ2-7|TRBD2|TRBV12-5
TGTGCCAGCAGGTTAGCGGGGACCTACGAGCAGTACTTC
CASRLAGTYEQYF
>many|TRBJ1-2|TRBD1|TRBV29-1
TGCAGCGTTGAAAACGGCCAGGGGGCCTATGGCTACACCTTC
CSVENGQGAYGYTF
>many|TRBJ1-5|TRBD1|TRBV25-1
TGTGCCAGCAGTGAAGACCAGGGGGCTAATCAGCCCCAGCATTTT
CASSEDQGANQPQHF
>few|TRBJ1-6|-|TRBV19
TGTGCCAGTAGTATCACAGGGACGGCATCACCCCTCCACTTT
CASSITGTASPLHF
>many|TRBJ2-2|-|TRBV6-4
TGTGCCAGCAGTCTGAAGGGGGAGAACACCGGGGAGCTGTTTTTT
CASSLKGENTGELFF
>many|TRBJ2-7|-|TRBV20-1
TGCAGTGCTAGAGATGTTGTGGCACCCTACGAGCAGTACTTC
CSARDVVAPYEQYF
>many|TRBJ1-2|-|TRBV11-2
TGTGCCAGCAGCTTAGACTCAGTGGCAGGGGACGGCTACACCTTC
CASSLDSVAGDGYTF
>few|TRBJ1-4|-|TRBV15
TGTGCCACCAGCAGAGATTTGGGGGCGAATGAAAAACTGTTTTTT
CATSRDLGANEKLFF
>few|TRBJ1-3|-|TRBV16
TGTGCCAGCAGCCAATTTTCGGGACTTCCTCCGTCTGGAAACACCATATATTTT
CASSQFSGLPPSGNTIYF
>-|TRBJ2-6|-|TRBV4-2
TGTGCCAGCAGCCAAGTAATCTTCTCTGGGGCCAACGTCCTGACTTTC
CASSQVIFSGANVLTF
>few|TRBJ2-1|TRBD2|TRBV5-1
TGCGCCAGCAGCTTGGTAGCGGGAGAACTTTCCCTCATCTACAATGAGCAGTTCTTC
CASSLVAGELSLIYNEQFF
>many|TRBJ1-4|TRBD1|TRBV27
TGTGCCAGCAGTTACAGGGGGATCGGGGGTGAAAAACTGTTTTTT
CASSYRGIGGEKLFF
>many|TRBJ2-7|-|TRBV7-9
TGTGCCAGCAGCCGTCACCTCGGGCCAAGCTCCTACGAGCAGTACTTC
CASSRHLGPSSYEQYF
>few|TRBJ2-1|TRBD2|TRBV20-1
TGCAGTGCTTCCGGACTAGCGAGAGGGCCGGGGGGTAATGAGCAGTTCTTC
CSASGLARGPGGNEQFF
>-|TRBJ2-1|TRBD2|TRBV6-9
TGTGCCAGCAGTTCATACCACCTAGCGGGAACCGATTACAATGAGCAGTTCTTC
CASSSYHLAGTDYNEQFF
>many|TRBJ2-3|-|TRBV5-1
TGTGCCAGCAGCTTAGAAGGTGGAGCAGATACGCAGTATTTT
CASSLEGGADTQYF
>-|TRBJ1-5|-|TRBV5-6
TGTGCCAGCAGCTTAAACCCCCTGAGCAATCAGCCCCAGCATTTT
CASSLNPLSNQPQHF
>many|TRBJ2-2|-|TRBV28
TGTGCCAGCAGTGAGGGAGGAAGGAGCGGGGAGCTGTTTTTT
CASSEGGRSGELFF
>many|TRBJ1-1|TRBD1|TRBV6-1
TGTGCCAGCATCAGGGGACAGGGACCGACTGAAGCTTTCTTT
CASIRGQGPTEAFF
>many|TRBJ1-1|-|TRBV30
TGTGCCTGGAGTAGGGTACAAAGTGAAGCTTTCTTT
CAWSRVQSEAFF
>-|TRBJ1-2|TRBD1|TRBV5-1
TGCGCCAGCAGCCCGGAAGGGAGACCGGGACAGGGGATCTATGGCTACACCTTC
CASSPEGRPGQGIYGYTF
>many|TRBJ2-1|TRBD2|TRBV7-2
TGTGCCAGCAGCACGCCACGCGGGGGGGGGGAGCAGTTCTTC
CASSTPRGGGEQFF
>few|TRBJ1-4|-|TRBV6-1
TGTGCCAGCAGTGAAGCGCAAGAAAAACTGTTTTTT
CASSEAQEKLFF
>few|TRBJ1-1|-|TRBV18
TGTGCCAGCTCACCCGTACAGAACACTGAAGCTTTCTTT
CASSPVQNTEAFF